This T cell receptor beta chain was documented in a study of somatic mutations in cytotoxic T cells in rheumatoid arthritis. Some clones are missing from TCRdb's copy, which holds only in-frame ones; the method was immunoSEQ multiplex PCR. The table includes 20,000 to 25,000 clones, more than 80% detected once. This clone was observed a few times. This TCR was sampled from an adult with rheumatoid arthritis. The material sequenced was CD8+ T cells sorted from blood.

The CDR3 region has the DNA TGTGCCAGCAGCACAGGGACTCCCTACGAGCAGTACTTC. Its protein is CASSTGTPYEQYF. The chain has TRBV27 and TRBJ2-7; D is tentatively TRBD1 or TRBD2 (6 bases each). From germline, CDR1 is MNHEY and CDR2 SMNVEV (reference sequence). Deletions cut 6 bases from V and 2 bases from J, with 11 bases between. CDR3 length: 13 residues.